The clone carrying this T cell receptor beta chain has only a few counts. Antigen specificity is unknown. This sample stems from a study of T-cell reconstitution after alpha-beta-depleted transplantation in children. Overall study findings and caveats: It was newly produced T cells that mostly accounted for T-cell counts and diversity one year after transplant.

After removal of 2 bases from V and 4 bases from J, the junction contained 0 bases not matched to a gene. The CDR3 has 13 residues. Per the germline V gene, CDR1 is SGHDN and CDR2 is FVKESK. Unique molecular identifiers were incorporated during preparation of the TCRbeta library. TCRdb redid the calling of the PCR reads with MiXCR, one entry per CDR3 protein. The table has under 450,000 distinct CDR3 sequences, around 16% seen once; the top ten hold 25% to 35%. The receptor was isolated from a boy younger than two who had a stem cell transplant for Wiskott-Aldrich syndrome, so the T cells may come from the graft donor. This specimen consisted of PBMCs, mostly from graft donor cells, obtained 360 days after TCRalphabeta/CD19-depleted stem cell transplant. The V gene is TRBV14, the J gene TRBJ2-3, with TRBD2 matching over 7 bases. CDR3 nucleotide sequence: TGTGCCAGCAGCCAACTAGCGGCAGATACGCAGTATTTT. Its protein product is CASSQLAADTQYF.